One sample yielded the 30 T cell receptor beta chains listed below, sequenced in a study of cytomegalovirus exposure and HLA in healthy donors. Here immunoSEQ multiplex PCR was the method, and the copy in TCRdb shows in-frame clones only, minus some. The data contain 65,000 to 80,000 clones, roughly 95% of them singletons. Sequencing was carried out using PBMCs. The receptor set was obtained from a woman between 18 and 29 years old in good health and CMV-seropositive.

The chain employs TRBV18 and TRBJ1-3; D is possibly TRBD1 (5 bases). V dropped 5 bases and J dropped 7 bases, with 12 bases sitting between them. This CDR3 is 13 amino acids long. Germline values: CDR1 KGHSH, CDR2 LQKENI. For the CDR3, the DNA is TGTGCCAGCTCAACGGGGACTGTTAACACCATATATTTT. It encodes CASSTGTVNTIYF. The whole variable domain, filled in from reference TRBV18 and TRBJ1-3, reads NAGVMQNPRHLVRRRGQEARLRCSPMKGHSHVYWYRQLPEEGLKFMVYLQKENIIDESGMPKERFSAEFPKEGPSILRIQQVVRGDSAAYFCASSTGTVNTIYFGEGSWLTVV.

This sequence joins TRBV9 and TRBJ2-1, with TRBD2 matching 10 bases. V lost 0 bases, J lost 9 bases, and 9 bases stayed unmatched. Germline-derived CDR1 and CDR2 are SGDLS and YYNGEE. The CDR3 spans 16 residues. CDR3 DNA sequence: TGTGCCAGCAGCGTAGTCAGCGGGAGGGCCATTGGTGAGCAGTTCTTC. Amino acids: CASSVVSGRAIGEQFF.

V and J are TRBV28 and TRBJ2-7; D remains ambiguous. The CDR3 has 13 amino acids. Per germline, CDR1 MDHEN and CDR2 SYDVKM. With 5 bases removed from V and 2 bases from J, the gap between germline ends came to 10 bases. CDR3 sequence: CASSTPATYEQYF. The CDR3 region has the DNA TGTGCCAGCAGTACCCCAGCGACCTACGAGCAGTACTTC.

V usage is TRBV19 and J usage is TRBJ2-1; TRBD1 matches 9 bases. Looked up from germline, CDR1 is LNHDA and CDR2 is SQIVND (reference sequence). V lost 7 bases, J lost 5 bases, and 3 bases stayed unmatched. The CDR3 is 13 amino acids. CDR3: CASTDRGDNEQFF. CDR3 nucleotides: TGTGCCAGTACCGACAGGGGGGACAATGAGCAGTTCTTC.

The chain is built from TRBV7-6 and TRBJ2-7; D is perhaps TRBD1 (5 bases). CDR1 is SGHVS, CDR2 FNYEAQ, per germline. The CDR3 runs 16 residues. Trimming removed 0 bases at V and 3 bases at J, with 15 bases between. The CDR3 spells CASSLALAGLHYEQYF. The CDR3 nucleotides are TGTGCCAGCAGCTTAGCGCTTGCAGGGCTACACTACGAGCAGTACTTC. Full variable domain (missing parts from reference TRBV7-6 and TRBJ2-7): GAGVSQSPRYKVTKRGQDVALRCDPISGHVSLYWYRQALGQGPEFLTYFNYEAQQDKSGLPNDRFSAERPEGSISTLTIQRTEQRDSAMYRCASSLALAGLHYEQYFGPGTRLTVT.

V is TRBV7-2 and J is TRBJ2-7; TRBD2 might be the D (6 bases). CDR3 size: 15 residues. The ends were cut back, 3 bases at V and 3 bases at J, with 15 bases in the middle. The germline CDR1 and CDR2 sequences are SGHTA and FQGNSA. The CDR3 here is CASSFQSGGSYEQYF. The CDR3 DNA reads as TGTGCCAGCAGCTTCCAATCTGGAGGGAGCTACGAGCAGTACTTC.

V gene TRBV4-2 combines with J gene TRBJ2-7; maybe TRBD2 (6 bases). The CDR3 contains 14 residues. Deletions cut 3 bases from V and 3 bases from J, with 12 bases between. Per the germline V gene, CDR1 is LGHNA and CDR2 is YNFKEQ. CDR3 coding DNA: TGTGCCAGCAGCCAGGGCGGGGATGGCTACGAGCAGTACTTC. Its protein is CASSQGGDGYEQYF.

The CDR3 DNA follows: TGTGCCAGCAGTTGGGGGGGGGCCGGCGACGAGCAGTACTTC. Encoded protein: CASSWGGAGDEQYF. The chain recombines TRBV6-6 with TRBJ2-7; TRBD2 is a possible D gene (7 bases). The CDR3 length is 14 residues. Trimming left V 4 bases short and J 5 bases short, with 15 bases between. CDR1 and CDR2 from the germline V gene are MNHNY and SVGAGI (reference sequence).

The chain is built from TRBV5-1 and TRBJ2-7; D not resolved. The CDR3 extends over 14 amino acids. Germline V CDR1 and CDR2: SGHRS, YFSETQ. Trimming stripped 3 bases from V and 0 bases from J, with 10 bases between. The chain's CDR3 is CASSSDTYSYEQYF. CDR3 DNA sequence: TGCGCCAGCAGCTCTGACACTTACTCCTACGAGCAGTACTTC.

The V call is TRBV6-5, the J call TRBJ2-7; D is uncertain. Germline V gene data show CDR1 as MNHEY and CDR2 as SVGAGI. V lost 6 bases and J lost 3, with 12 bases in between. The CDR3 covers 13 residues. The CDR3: CASSQVRDYEQYF. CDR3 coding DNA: TGTGCCAGCAGCCAGGTGAGAGACTACGAGCAGTACTTC.

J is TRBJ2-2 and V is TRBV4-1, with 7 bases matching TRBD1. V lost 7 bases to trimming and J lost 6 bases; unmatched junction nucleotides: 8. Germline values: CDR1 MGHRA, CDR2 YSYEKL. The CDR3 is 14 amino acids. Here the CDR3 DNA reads TGCGCCAGCAAACTAGAGGGGGCGGCCGGGGAGCTGTTTTTT. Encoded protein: CASKLEGAAGELFF.

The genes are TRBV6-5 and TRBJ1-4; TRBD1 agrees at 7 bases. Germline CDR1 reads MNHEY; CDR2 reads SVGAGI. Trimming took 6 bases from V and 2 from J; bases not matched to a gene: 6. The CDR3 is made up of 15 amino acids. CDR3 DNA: TGTGCCAGCAGAGCAACAGGGGACACTAATGAAAAACTGTTTTTT. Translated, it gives CASRATGDTNEKLFF.

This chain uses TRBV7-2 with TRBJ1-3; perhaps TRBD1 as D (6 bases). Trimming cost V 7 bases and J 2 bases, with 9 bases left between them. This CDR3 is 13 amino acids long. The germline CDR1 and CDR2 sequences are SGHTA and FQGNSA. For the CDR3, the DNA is TGTGCCAGCAACACAGGGCCTGGAAACACCATATATTTT. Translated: CASNTGPGNTIYF. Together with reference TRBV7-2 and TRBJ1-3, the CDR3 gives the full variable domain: GAGVSQSPSNKVTEKGKDVELRCDPISGHTALYWYRQSLGQGLEFLIYFQGNSAPDKSGLPSDRFSAERTGGSVSTLTIQRTQQEDSAVYLCASNTGPGNTIYFGEGSWLTVV.

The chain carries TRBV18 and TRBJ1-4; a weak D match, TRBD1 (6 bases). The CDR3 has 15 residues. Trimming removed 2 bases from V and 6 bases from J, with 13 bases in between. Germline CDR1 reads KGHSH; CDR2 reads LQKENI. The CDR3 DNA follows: TGTGCCAGCTCACCAATAACAGGGACGGATGAAAAACTGTTTTTT. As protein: CASSPITGTDEKLFF.

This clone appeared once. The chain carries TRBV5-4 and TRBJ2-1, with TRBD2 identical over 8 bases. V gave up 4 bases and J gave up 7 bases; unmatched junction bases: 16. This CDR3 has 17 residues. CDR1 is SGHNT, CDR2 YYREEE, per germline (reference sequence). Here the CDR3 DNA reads TGTGCCAGCAGCCTTCCAAACACGAGCGGGAGTTATAATGAGCAGTTCTTC. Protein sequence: CASSLPNTSGSYNEQFF.

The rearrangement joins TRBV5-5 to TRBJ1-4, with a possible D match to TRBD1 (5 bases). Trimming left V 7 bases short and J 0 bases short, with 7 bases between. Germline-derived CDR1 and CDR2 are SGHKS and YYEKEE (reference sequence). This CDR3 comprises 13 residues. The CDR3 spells CASRQTTNEKLFF. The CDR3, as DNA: TGTGCCAGCCGACAGACAACTAATGAAAAACTGTTTTTT.

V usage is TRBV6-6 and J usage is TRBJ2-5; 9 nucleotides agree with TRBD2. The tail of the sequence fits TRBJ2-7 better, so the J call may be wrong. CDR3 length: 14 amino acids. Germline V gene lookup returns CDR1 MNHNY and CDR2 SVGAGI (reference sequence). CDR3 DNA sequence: TGTGCCAGCAGACCAGCGGGAGGACCTTACGAGCAGTACTTC. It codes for CASRPAGGPYEQYF.

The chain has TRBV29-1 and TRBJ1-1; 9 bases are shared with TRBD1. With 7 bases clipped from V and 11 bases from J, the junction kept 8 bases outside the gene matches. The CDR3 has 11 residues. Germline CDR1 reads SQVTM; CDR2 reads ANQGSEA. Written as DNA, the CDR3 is TGCAGCGGCGGGACAGGGCAGGAGGCTTTCTTT. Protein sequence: CSGGTGQEAFF.

The CDR3 protein is CASSSDYRGWIDGYTF. The CDR3 bases are TGTGCCAGCAGCTCCGATTACAGGGGGTGGATTGATGGCTACACCTTC. The chain links TRBV5-8 to TRBJ1-2; 8 bases are a match to TRBD1. Germline loops: CDR1 SGHTS, CDR2 YDEGEE. The V and J ends lost 3 bases and 6 bases, in that order; junction bases with no gene match: 13. The CDR3 loop spans 16 amino acids.

As DNA, the CDR3 is TGTGCCTGGAGTGTACGGGAGGGGGAGACCCAGTACTTC. It yields the protein CAWSVREGETQYF. The chain recombines TRBV30 with TRBJ2-5; 8 bases agree with TRBD2. Trimming cost V 0 bases and J 5 bases; bases outside gene matches: 2. The CDR3 is 13 amino acids. The germline V gene has CDR1 GTSNPN and CDR2 SVGIG (reference sequence).

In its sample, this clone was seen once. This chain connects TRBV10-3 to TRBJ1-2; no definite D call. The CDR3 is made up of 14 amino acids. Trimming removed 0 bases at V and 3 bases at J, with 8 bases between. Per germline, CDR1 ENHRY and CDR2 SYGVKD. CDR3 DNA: TGTGCCATCAGTGAGTCTGAGGGAGACTATGGCTACACCTTC. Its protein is CAISESEGDYGYTF.

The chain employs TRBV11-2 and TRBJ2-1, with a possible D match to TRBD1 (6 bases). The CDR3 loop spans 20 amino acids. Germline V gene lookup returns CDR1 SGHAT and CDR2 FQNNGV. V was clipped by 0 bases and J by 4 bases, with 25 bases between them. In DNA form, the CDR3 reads TGTGCCAGCAGCTTAGATCAGGGGCAAAAGGGGAGTCGTCGATACAATGAGCAGTTCTTC. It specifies CASSLDQGQKGSRRYNEQFF. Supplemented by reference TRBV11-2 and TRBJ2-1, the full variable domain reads EAGVAQSPRYKIIEKRQSVAFWCNPISGHATLYWYQQILGQGPKLLIQFQNNGVVDDSQLPKDRFSAERLKGVDSTLKIQPAKLEDSAVYLCASSLDQGQKGSRRYNEQFFGPGTRLTVL.

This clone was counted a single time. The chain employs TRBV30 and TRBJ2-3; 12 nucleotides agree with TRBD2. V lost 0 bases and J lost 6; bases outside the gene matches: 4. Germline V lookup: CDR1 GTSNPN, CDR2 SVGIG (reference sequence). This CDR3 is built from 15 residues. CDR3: CAWSVLAGGLDTQYF. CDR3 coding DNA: TGTGCCTGGAGTGTACTAGCGGGGGGATTGGATACGCAGTATTTT.

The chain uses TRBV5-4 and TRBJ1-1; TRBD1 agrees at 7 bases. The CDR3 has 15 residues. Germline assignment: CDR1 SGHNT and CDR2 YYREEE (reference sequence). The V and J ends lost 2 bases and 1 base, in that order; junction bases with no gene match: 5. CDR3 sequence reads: CASSLGTDTNTEAFF. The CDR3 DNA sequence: TGTGCCAGCAGCTTAGGGACAGATACGAACACTGAAGCTTTCTTT.

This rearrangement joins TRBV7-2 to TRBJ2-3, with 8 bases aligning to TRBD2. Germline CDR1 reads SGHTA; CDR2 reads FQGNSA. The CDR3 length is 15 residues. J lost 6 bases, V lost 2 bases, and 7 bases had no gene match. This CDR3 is CASSLSAGASDTQYF. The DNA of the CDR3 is TGTGCCAGCAGCTTATCAGCGGGAGCATCTGATACGCAGTATTTT.

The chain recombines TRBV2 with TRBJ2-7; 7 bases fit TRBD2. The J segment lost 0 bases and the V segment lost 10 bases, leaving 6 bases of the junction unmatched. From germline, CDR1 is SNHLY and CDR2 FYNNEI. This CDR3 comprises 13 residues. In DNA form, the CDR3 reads TGTGCCACCCAAGGGACTAACTCCTACGAGCAGTACTTC. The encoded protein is CATQGTNSYEQYF.

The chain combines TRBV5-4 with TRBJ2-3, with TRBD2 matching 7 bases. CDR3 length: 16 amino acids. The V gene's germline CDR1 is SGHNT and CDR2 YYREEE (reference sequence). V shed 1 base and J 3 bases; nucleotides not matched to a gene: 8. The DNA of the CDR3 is TGTGCCAGCAGCTTGCCCTCGGTGCGGGGGACAGATACGCAGTATTTT. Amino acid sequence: CASSLPSVRGTDTQYF.

In nucleotides, the CDR3 is TGTGCCAGCAGTGATCCTAGCGGGATTTTCACCGGGGAGCTGTTTTTT. Translation: CASSDPSGIFTGELFF. The chain is built from TRBV6-1 and TRBJ2-2; 9 bases match TRBD2. Germline V gene sequence: CDR1 MNHNS, CDR2 SASEGT. V dropped 3 bases and J dropped 4; count of bases not matched to a gene: 6. This CDR3 comprises 16 residues.

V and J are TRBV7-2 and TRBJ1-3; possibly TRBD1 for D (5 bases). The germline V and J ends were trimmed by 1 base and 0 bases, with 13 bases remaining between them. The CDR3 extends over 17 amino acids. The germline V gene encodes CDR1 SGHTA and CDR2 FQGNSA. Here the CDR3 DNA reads TGTGCCAGCAGCTTAGTCCCAGGGCCTGGCTCTGGAAACACCATATATTTT. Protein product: CASSLVPGPGSGNTIYF.

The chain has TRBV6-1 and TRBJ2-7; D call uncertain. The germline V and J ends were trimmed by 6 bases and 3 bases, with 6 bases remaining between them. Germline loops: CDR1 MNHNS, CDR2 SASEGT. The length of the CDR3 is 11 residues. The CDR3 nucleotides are TGTGCCAGCAGCTTTAACTACGAGCAGTACTTC. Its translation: CASSFNYEQYF.